These 7 T cell receptor beta chains were all obtained from the same sample, sequenced in a study of blood T cell repertoires in COVID-19. Data came from immunoSEQ multiplex PCR; TCRdb stores just in-frame clones and leaves some out. Of under 85,000 clones listed, about 89% are singletons. Sequencing used peripheral blood. All receptors come from a man between 65 and 85 years old with active or convalescent COVID-19.

The chain is built from TRBV28 and TRBJ1-4; 9 bases line up with TRBD1. The CDR3 consists of 13 residues. CDR1 and CDR2 (germline): MDHEN, SYDVKM. V shed 6 bases and J 8 bases; nucleotides not matched to a gene: 4. DNA for the CDR3: TGTGCCAGCAGGGACAGGGGTGACGAAAAACTGTTTTTT. It yields the protein CASRDRGDEKLFF.

This clone was detected only a few times. This chain connects TRBV2 to TRBJ2-7; D remains unclear. The CDR3 contains 13 residues. Per germline, CDR1 SNHLY and CDR2 FYNNEI. Trimming shortened V by 10 bases and J by 2 bases, and 15 bases separated the two germline ends. CDR3 coding DNA: TGTGCCACCACAGTGCGTACAGCCTACGAGCAGTACTTC. It yields the protein CATTVRTAYEQYF.

The gene calls are TRBV3-1 (or the pseudogene TRBV3-2) and TRBJ2-5; TRBD2 might be the D (5 bases). V shed 4 bases and J shed 7 bases, with 19 bases lying between them. Germline CDR1 and CDR2: LGHDT and YNNKEL (reference sequence). The CDR3 is made up of 15 amino acids. The CDR3 loop is CASSLRGGSERTQYF. CDR3 bases: TGTGCCAGCAGCCTACGGGGTGGCTCTGAAAGGACCCAGTACTTC.

The chain couples TRBV5-1 to TRBJ2-2, with 8 bases identical to TRBD1. Trimming removed 4 bases from V and 5 bases from J; junction bases left unmatched: 10. CDR1 and CDR2 from the germline V gene are SGHRS and YFSETQ. This CDR3 region has 16 residues. Written as DNA, the CDR3 is TGCGCCAGCAGCGGGACAGGCAAGGGCTGGACCGGGGAGCTGTTTTTT. This codes for CASSGTGKGWTGELFF.

This chain uses TRBV18 with TRBJ2-2, with TRBD2 identical over 7 bases. With V trimmed by 3 bases and J by 5 bases, 9 bases remained unmatched. Germline CDR1 and CDR2: KGHSH and LQKENI. This CDR3 region has 16 residues. CDR3 amino acids: CASSPLAADGTGELFF. Here the CDR3 DNA reads TGTGCCAGCTCACCTCTAGCGGCCGATGGGACCGGGGAGCTGTTTTTT. Full variable domain (rest looked up from reference TRBV18 and TRBJ2-2): NAGVMQNPRHLVRRRGQEARLRCSPMKGHSHVYWYRQLPEEGLKFMVYLQKENIIDESGMPKERFSAEFPKEGPSILRIQQVVRGDSAAYFCASSPLAADGTGELFFGEGSRLTVL.

The chain employs TRBV10-1 and TRBJ1-1, with TRBD1 matching over 8 bases. This CDR3 contains 12 residues. Per germline, CDR1 WNHNN and CDR2 SYGVQD (reference sequence). Losses at the gene ends were 10 bases for V and 5 bases for J; bases not matched to a gene: 6. CDR3 in DNA: TGCGCCACGGGACAGGAGAGGACTGAAGCTTTCTTT. Its translation is CATGQERTEAFF.

The chain employs TRBV28 and TRBJ1-1, with 8 positions matching TRBD1. V was clipped by 6 bases and J by 0 bases; unmatched bases: 6. The CDR3 runs to 15 residues. CDR1 and CDR2 (germline): MDHEN, SYDVKM. For the CDR3, the DNA is TGTGCCAGCAGCTTACAGGGGGGCATGAACACTGAAGCTTTCTTT. Residues: CASSLQGGMNTEAFF. The full variable domain, in which reference TRBV28 and TRBJ1-1 provide the parts outside the CDR3, is DVKVTQSSRYLVKRTGEKVFLECVQDMDHENMFWYRQDPGLGLRLIYFSYDVKMKEKGDIPEGYSVSREKKERFSLILESASTNQTSMYLCASSLQGGMNTEAFFGQGTRLTVV.